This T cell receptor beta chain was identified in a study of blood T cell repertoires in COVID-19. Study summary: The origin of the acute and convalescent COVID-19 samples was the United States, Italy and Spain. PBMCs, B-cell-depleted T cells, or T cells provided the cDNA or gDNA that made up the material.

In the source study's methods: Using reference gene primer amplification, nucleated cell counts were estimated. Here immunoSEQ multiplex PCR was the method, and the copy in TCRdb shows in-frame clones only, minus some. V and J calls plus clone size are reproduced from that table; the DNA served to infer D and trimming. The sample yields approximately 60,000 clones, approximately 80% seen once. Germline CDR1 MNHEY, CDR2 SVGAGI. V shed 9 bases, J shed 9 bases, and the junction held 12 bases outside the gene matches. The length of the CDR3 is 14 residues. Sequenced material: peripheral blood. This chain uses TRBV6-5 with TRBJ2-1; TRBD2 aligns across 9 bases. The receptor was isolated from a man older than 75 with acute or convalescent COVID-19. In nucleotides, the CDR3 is TGTGCCAGTACGGGGGCGGGGGGGCAAGCTGAGCAGTTCTTC. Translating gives CASTGAGGQAEQFF.